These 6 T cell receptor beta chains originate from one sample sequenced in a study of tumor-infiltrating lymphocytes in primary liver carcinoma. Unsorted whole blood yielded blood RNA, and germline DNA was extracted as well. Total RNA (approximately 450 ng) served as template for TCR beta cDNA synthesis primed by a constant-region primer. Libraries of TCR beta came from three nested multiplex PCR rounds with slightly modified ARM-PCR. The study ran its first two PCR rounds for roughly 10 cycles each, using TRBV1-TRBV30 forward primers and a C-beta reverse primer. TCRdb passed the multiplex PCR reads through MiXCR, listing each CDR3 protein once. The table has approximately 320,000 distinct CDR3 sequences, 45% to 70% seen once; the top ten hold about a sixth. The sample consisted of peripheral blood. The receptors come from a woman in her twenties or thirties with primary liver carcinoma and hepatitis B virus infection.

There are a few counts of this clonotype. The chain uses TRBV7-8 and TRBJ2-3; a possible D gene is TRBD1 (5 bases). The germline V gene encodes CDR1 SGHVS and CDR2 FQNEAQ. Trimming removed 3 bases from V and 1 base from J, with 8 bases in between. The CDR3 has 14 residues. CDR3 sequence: CASSFIQGTDTQYF. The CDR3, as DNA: TGTGCCAGCAGCTTCATACAGGGCACAGATACGCAGTATTTT.

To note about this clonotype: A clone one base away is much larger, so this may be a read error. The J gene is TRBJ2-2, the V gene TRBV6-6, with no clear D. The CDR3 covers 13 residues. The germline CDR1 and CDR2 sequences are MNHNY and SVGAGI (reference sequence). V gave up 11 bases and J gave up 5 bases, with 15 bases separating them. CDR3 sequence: CAGNVGGTGELFF. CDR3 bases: TGTGCCGGCAATGTGGGTGGGACCGGGGAGCTGTTTTTT.

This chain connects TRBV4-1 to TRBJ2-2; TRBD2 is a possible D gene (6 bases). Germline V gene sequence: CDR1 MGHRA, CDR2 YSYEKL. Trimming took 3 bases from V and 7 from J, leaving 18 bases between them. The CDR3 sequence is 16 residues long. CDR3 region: CASSQDGGATSGELFF. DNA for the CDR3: TGCGCCAGCAGCCAGGATGGAGGGGCGACCAGCGGGGAGCTGTTTTTT.

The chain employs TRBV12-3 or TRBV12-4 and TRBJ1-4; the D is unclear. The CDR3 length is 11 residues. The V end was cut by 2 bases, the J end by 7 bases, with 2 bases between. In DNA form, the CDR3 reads TGTGCCAGCAGTTTAAGTGAAAAACTGTTTTTT. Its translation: CASSLSEKLFF.

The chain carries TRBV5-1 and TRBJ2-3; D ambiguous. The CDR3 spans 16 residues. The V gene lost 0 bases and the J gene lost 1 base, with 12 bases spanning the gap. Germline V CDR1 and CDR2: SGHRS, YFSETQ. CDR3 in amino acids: CASSLEWQSGTDTQYF. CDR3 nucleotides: TGCGCCAGCAGCTTGGAATGGCAATCTGGCACAGATACGCAGTATTTT.

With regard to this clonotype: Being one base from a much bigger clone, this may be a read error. CDR3 nucleotides: TGCAGCGTTGCAGGCGCCGGGGAGCTGTTGTTT. As protein: CSVAGAGELLF. The V gene is TRBV29-1, the J gene TRBJ2-2; tentatively, D is TRBD2 (5 bases). Germline lookup yields CDR1 SQVTM and CDR2 ANQGSEA. This CDR3 is built from 11 residues.